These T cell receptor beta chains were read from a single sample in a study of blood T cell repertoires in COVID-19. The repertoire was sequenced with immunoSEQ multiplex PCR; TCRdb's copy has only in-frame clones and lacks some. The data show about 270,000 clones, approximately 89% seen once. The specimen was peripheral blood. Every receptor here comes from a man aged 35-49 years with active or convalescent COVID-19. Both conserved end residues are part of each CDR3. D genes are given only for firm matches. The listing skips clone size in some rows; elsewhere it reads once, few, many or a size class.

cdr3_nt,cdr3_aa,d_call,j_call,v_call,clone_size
TGTGCCAGCAGCTTAGCGGCTAGCGGGAGGGCCGGGGAGACCCAGTACTTC,CASSLAASGRAGETQYF,TRBD2,TRBJ2-5,TRBV7-9,once
TGTGCCAGCAGTCCCGGGGGAGGGCGGGAGCAGTACTTC,CASSPGGGREQYF,TRBD2,TRBJ2-7,TRBV6-5,.
TGTGCCACCAGTGACCCCAGGGGGCTAGGCGGCTACACCTTC,CATSDPRGLGGYTF,TRBD1,TRBJ1-2,TRBV24-1,.
TGTGCCAGCAGCTTAATGGGAGGGCTTTCGGCTGCAGCGAGTTCACCCCTCCACTTT,CASSLMGGLSAAASSPLHF,.,TRBJ1-6,TRBV7-3,.
TGTGCCATCCAGACAGGGAATAATTCACCCCTCCACTTT,CAIQTGNNSPLHF,TRBD1,TRBJ1-6,TRBV10-3,.
TGTGCCAGCAGTGAAGCGTATGGGACAGCCCAAGTGTACTTC,CASSEAYGTAQVYF,TRBD1,TRBJ2-4,TRBV6-1,.
TGTGCCAGCAGCCCCCGGGAAAATCAGCCCCAGCATTTT,CASSPRENQPQHF,.,TRBJ1-5,TRBV3-1/TRBV3-2,.
TGTGCCACCAGTGATTCAGGGAAATCCCTTTACGAGCAGTACTTC,CATSDSGKSLYEQYF,.,TRBJ2-7,TRBV24-1,.
TGTGCCAGCAGCATGCCAGACAGGCGGACTGGAAACACCATATATTTT,CASSMPDRRTGNTIYF,.,TRBJ1-3,TRBV5-6,once
TGTGCCAGTTCTGGCCGGGACAGACTCTACGAGCAGTACTTC,CASSGRDRLYEQYF,TRBD1,TRBJ2-7,TRBV11-2,.
TGTGCCAGCAGATCCGGGACAGGGAAGTCGGGCAATGAAAAACTGTTTTTT,CASRSGTGKSGNEKLFF,TRBD1,TRBJ1-4,TRBV5-5,few
TGTGCCATCAGAAACCCGGGACTAGCGGCGGGGGAGCAGTATTTT,CAIRNPGLAAGEQYF,TRBD2,TRBJ2-3,TRBV10-3,.
TGTGCCAGTAGAAGAGCCAATGAGCAGTTCTTC,CASRRANEQFF,.,TRBJ2-1,TRBV19,.
TGTGCCAGCAGTGGGGGCAACAATCAGCCCCAGCATTTT,CASSGGNNQPQHF,.,TRBJ1-5,TRBV2,.
TGTGCCAGCAGCTTAGGGGTGGGAGCCGCGAACACTGAAGCTTTCTTT,CASSLGVGAANTEAFF,.,TRBJ1-1,TRBV7-9,once
TGTGCCAGCAGCTTTGGTCCCGGAGATACGCAGTATTTT,CASSFGPGDTQYF,.,TRBJ2-3,TRBV7-3,.
TGTGCTAGCAGCTTAGGCACCCCGGGACTAGCGGGAGTCTTTCGGCAGTTCTTC,CASSLGTPGLAGVFRQFF,TRBD2,TRBJ2-1,TRBV7-7,.
TGTGCCAGCTCACGGTCCACAGGGGAGGGCACAGATACGCAGTATTTT,CASSRSTGEGTDTQYF,.,TRBJ2-3,TRBV18,.
TGTGCCTGGAGCTCCTATGGACAGGCCGATCGTAACTATGGCTACACCTTC,CAWSSYGQADRNYGYTF,TRBD1,TRBJ1-2,TRBV30,.
TGCGCCAGCAGCTGGGGGGGACAGGGCTACGAGCAGTACTTC,CASSWGGQGYEQYF,TRBD1,TRBJ2-7,TRBV5-1,.
TGTGCCAGCAGTTACCGTGGGCTGAACACTGAAGCTTTCTTT,CASSYRGLNTEAFF,.,TRBJ1-1,TRBV6-5,.
TGTGCCAGCAGCCAAGTTCGGGCTCGGGGCGAGCAGTACTTC,CASSQVRARGEQYF,.,TRBJ2-7,TRBV14,.
TGTGCCTGGAGTTATGGGCCGAATCAGCCCCAGCATTTT,CAWSYGPNQPQHF,.,TRBJ1-5,TRBV30,.
TGTGCCAGCAGTCGTGGGGGGTACAATGAGCAGTTCTTC,CASSRGGYNEQFF,.,TRBJ2-1,TRBV25-1,.
TGTGCCAGCACTGGGGGGGACAAGTCACCCCTCCACTTT,CASTGGDKSPLHF,.,TRBJ1-6,TRBV2,many
TGTGCCAGCAGCGACACTAGAAAAGGCACTGAAGCTTTCTTT,CASSDTRKGTEAFF,.,TRBJ1-1,TRBV5-5,.
TGTGCCAGCAGCTTAACTAGCGCAGATACGCAGTATTTT,CASSLTSADTQYF,TRBD2,TRBJ2-3,TRBV9,once
TGTGCCAGCGGACAGTTCAGAGACGAGCAGTACTTC,CASGQFRDEQYF,.,TRBJ2-7,TRBV6-5,few
TGCAGTGCGGACTTGGTAAAACTGTTTTTT,CSADLVKLFF,.,TRBJ1-4,TRBV20-1,.